Listed below are T cell receptor beta chains from one sample, sequenced in a study of beta chain features in type 1 diabetes. Here immunoSEQ multiplex PCR was the method, and the copy in TCRdb shows in-frame clones only, minus some. The sample shows a few hundred thousand clones, roughly 15% of them seen only once. Material for sequencing was central memory CD4+ T cells from blood. Receptors were obtained from a man aged 30 to 39 in good health. Both conserved end residues are part of each CDR3. The order of the fields is V gene, J gene, CDR3 protein.

>TRBV7-2|TRBJ1-1
CASKSPPGRLRTEAFF
>TRBV9|TRBJ1-1
CASSVQSFDTEAFF
>TRBV27|TRBJ1-2
CASSLKDRGPYGYTF
>TRBV7-2|TRBJ1-2
CASSPDKGYGYTF
>TRBV27|TRBJ2-5
CASSLSRGMKETQYF
>TRBV4-3|TRBJ2-4
CASSHPQWAVQIAKNIQYF
>TRBV4-3|TRBJ1-3
CASSQVSFGTAGNTIYF
>TRBV6-5|TRBJ1-3
CASSYSGAGNTIYF
>TRBV9|TRBJ1-1
CASSADRGNRFTEAFF
>TRBV7-2|TRBJ1-4
CASSPRRSNEKLFF
>TRBV10-2|TRBJ1-5
CATRQGSSNQPQHF
>TRBV6-1|TRBJ2-5
CASSQGVQETQYF
>TRBV4-2|TRBJ2-5
CASSQDPAGRETQYF
>TRBV10-3|TRBJ2-1
CAISWDSRNEQFF
>TRBV11-2|TRBJ2-1
CASRPSPLAGELDNEQFF
>TRBV30|TRBJ2-1
CAWSPGGAGNNEQFF
>TRBV30|TRBJ1-2
CAWSVLGGYGYTF
>TRBV11-1|TRBJ2-1
CASSLRGLGSYNEQFF
>TRBV5-4|TRBJ1-1
CASSRLDRSMNTEAFF
>TRBV5-1|TRBJ2-3
CASMLGTSTDTQYF
>TRBV18|TRBJ1-1
CASSPKQGSTEAFF
>TRBV9|TRBJ1-2
CASSRGQGPYGYTF
>TRBV9|TRBJ1-5
CASSLSRDNEPQHF
>TRBV6-1|TRBJ2-3
CASSLDPTVADTQYF
>TRBV30|TRBJ1-5
CAWSAGEHQPQHF
>TRBV6-6|TRBJ2-7
CASSYNGEQYF
>TRBV5-4|TRBJ2-7
CASSETSSYEQYF
>TRBV2|TRBJ1-4
CASRATGPNEKLFF
>TRBV6-5|TRBJ2-5
CASSYVRDQETQYF
>TRBV19|TRBJ1-5
CASQGDNQPQHF
>TRBV5-1|TRBJ1-6
CASSLDRFNSPLHF
>TRBV10-3|TRBJ2-1
CAISESGSSYNEQFF
>TRBV30|TRBJ2-3
CAWRSGTIRDTQYF
>TRBV2|TRBJ1-2
CASSADRAKGYTF
>TRBV5-8|TRBJ2-5
CASSILAGAGTQYF
>TRBV7-9|TRBJ2-6
CASTPGTSGANVLTF
>TRBV9|TRBJ1-1
CASSVESTRNTEAFF
>TRBV7-9|TRBJ2-7
CASSSSGGAAATEQYF